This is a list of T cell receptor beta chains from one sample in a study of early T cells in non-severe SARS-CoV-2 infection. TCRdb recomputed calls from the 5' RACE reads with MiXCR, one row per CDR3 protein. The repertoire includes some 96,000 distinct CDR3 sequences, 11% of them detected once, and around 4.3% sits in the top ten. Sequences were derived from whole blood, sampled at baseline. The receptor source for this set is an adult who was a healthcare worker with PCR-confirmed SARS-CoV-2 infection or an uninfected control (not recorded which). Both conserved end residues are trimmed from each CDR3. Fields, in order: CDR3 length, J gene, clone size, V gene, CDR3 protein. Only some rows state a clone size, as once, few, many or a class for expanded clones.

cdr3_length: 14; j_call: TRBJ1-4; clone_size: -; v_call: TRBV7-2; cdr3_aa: ASSPSTSPRNEKLF
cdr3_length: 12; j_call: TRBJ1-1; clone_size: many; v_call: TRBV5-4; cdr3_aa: ASSLLDRNTEAF
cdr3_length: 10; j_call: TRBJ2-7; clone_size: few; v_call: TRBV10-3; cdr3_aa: AISERGDEQY
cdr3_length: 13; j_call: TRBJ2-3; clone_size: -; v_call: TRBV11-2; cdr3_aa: ASSLPWGSTDTQY
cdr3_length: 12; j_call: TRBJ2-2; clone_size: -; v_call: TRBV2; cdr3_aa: ASSFTLNTGELF
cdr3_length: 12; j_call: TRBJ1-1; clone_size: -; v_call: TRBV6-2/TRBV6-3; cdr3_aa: ASILSDVNTEAF
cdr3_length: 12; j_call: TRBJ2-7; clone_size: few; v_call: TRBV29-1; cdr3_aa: SVSRDRVSYEQY
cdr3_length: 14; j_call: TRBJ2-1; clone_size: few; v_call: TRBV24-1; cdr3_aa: ATSDDLAGGSDEQF
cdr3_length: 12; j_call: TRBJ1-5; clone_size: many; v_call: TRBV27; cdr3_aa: ASSPGTGSQPQH
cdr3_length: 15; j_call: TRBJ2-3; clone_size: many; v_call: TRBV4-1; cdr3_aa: ASSPSFGGGRTDTQY
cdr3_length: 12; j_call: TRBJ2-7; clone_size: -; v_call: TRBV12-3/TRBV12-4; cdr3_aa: ASSLASGTYEQY
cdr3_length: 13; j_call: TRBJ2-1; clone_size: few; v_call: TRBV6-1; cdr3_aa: ASSQWGGEYNEQF
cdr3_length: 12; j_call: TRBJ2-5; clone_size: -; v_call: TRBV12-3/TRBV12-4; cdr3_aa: ASKLAGVIETQY
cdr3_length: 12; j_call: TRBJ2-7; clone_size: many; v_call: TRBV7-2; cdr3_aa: ASSLLAGGKEQY
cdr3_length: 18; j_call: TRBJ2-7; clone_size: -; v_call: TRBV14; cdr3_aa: ASSPFVTSGHRGRSYEQY
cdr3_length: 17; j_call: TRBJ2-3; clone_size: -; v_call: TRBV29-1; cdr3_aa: SVEGTSGRQLASTDTQY
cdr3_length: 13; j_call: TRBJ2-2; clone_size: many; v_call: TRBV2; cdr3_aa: ASSLGTGGTGELF
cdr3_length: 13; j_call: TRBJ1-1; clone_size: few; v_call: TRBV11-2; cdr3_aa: ASRPTTGGNTEAF
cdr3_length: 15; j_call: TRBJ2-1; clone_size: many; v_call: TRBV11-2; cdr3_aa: ASSFHLDRGPYNEQF
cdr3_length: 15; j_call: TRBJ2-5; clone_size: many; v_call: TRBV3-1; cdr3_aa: ASSQDSLVSAPETQY
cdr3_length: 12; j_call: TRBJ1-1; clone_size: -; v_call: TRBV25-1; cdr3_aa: ASSQGDVYTEAF
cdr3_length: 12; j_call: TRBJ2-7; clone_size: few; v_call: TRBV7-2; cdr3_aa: ASSETGGGYEQY
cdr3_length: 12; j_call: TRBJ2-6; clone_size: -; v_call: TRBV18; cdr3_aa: ASSPSSGANVLT
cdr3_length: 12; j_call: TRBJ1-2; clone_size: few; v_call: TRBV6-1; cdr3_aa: ASSEAGTPRDYT
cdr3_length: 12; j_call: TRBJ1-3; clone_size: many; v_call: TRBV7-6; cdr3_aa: ASSPGNSGNTIY
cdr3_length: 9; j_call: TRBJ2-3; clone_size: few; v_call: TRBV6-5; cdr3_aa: ASGGTDTQY
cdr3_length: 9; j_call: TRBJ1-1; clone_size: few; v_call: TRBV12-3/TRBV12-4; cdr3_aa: ANARGQGTF
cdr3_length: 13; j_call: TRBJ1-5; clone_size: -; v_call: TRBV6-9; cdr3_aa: ASSSDREPNQPQH
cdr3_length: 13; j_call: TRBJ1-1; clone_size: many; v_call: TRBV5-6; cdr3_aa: ASSSWTDVYTEAF
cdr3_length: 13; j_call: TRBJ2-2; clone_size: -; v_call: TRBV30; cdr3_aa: AWNEEREYTGELF
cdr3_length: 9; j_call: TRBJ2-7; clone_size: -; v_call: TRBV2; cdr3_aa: ASKDTYEQY
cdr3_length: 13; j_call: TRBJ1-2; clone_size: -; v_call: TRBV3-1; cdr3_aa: ASSLKERGNYGYT
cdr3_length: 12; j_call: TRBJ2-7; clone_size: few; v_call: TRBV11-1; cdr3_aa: ASSLARDRGEQY
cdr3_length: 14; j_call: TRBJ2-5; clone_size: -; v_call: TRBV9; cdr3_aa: ASSVSRGGGVETQY
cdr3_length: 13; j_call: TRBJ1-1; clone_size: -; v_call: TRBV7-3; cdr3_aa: ASSLGPGAETEAF
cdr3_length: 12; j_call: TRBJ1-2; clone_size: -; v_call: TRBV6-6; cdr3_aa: ASSKGQALGGYT
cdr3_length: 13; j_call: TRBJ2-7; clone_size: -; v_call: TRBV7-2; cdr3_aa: ASSLGGASSYEQY
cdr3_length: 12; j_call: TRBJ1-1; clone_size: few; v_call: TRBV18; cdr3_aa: ASSPGGANTEAF
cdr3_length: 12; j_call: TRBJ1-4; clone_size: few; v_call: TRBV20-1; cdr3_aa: SVSPLQANEKLF
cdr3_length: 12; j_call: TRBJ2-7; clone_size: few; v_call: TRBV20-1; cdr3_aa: SSFSALRTGEQY
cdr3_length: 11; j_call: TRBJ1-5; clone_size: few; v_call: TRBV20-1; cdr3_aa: SALDESNQPQH
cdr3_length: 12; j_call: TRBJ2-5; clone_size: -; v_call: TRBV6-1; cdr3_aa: ASSVTPAQETQY
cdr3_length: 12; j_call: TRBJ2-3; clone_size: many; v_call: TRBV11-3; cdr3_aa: ASSPETSSDTQY
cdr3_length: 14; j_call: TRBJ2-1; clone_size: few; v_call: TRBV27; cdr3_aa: ASSLWGFSSYNEQF
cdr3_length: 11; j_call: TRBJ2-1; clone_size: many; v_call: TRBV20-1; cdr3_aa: SARGLDYNEQF
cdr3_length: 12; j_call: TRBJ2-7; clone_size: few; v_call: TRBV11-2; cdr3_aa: ASSPDGSRYEQY
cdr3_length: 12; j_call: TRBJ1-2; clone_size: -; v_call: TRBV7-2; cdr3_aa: ASSPDRGRYGYT
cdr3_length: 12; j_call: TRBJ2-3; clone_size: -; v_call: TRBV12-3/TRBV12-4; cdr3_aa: ASSPGQRTDTQY
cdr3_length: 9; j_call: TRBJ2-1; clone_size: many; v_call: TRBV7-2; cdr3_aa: ASSQMIEQF
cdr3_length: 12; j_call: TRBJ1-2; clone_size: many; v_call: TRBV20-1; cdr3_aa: SARITDIVYGYT
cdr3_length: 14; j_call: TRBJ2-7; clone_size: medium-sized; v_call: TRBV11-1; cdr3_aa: ASSLGKDWGHYEQY
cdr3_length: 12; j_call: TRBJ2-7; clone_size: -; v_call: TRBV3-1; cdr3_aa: ASGEGLADYEQY
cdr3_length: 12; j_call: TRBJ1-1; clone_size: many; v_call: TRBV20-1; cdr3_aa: SAPPPGMNTEAF
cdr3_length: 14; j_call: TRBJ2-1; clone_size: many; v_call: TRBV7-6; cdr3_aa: ASSGTSGSAYNEQF
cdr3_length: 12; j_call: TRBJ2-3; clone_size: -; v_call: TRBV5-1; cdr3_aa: ASRNRGEADTQY
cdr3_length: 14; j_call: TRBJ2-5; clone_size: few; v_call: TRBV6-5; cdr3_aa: ASSSGLAGGFGAQY
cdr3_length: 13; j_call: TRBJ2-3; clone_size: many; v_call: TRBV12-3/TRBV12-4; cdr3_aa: ASSASGRAQDTQY
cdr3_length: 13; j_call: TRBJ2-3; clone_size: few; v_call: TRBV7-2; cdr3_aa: ASRTRSASTDTQY
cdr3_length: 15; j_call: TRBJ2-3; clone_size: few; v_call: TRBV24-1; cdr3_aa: ATSDPTREGGSDTQY